These 23 T cell receptor beta chains were sequenced from one sample in a study of blood T cell repertoires in COVID-19. Using immunoSEQ multiplex PCR, the repertoire was profiled, and TCRdb retains in-frame clones only, with some absent. The repertoire includes 290,000 or so clones, around 87% of them detected once, and 1.3% sits in the top ten. Specimen: peripheral blood. The receptors come from a man between 65 and 79 years old with acute or convalescent COVID-19.

V and J are TRBV11-2 and TRBJ1-2; no firm D call. The CDR3 contains 14 residues. The germline CDR1 and CDR2 sequences are SGHAT and FQNNGV. V dropped 3 bases and J dropped 3 bases, with 11 bases sitting between them. CDR3 region: CASSLVGQDYGYTF. The CDR3, as DNA: TGTGCCAGCAGCTTGGTGGGCCAAGACTATGGCTACACCTTC. Drawing the rest from reference TRBV11-2 and TRBJ1-2, the complete variable domain is EAGVAQSPRYKIIEKRQSVAFWCNPISGHATLYWYQQILGQGPKLLIQFQNNGVVDDSQLPKDRFSAERLKGVDSTLKIQPAKLEDSAVYLCASSLVGQDYGYTFGSGTRLTVV.

CDR3 protein: CASSSRTAEAFF. CDR3 nucleotide sequence: TGTGCCAGCAGCTCACGGACAGCTGAAGCTTTCTTT. The chain uses TRBV3-1 (or the pseudogene TRBV3-2) and TRBJ1-1; TRBD1 is a possible D gene (6 bases). The V gene's germline CDR1 is LGHDT and CDR2 YNNKEL (reference sequence). CDR3 size: 12 residues. V was clipped by 5 bases and J by 6 bases, with 10 bases between them.

The V call is TRBV6-6, the J call TRBJ1-1; TRBD1 matches 12 bases. This CDR3 contains 16 residues. Trimming removed 5 bases from V and 4 bases from J; junction bases left unmatched: 8. From germline, CDR1 is MNHNY and CDR2 SVGAGI (reference sequence). CDR3 DNA: TGTGCCAGCAGTAGGGGGACAGGGGGCCCCTTCACTGAAGCTTTCTTT. Translated, it gives CASSRGTGGPFTEAFF.

This clone was observed a few times. The chain couples TRBV25-1 to TRBJ1-6; 9 bases map to TRBD1. The CDR3 runs to 14 residues. Germline CDR1 reads MGHDK; CDR2 reads SYGVNS. With 5 bases clipped from V and 9 bases from J, the junction kept 5 bases outside the gene matches. The CDR3 here is CASSKGTGFSPLHF. The DNA of the CDR3 is TGTGCCAGCAGTAAAGGGACAGGGTTTTCACCCCTCCACTTT.

The genes are TRBV7-2 and TRBJ1-3; D not resolved. Germline V lookup: CDR1 SGHTA, CDR2 FQGNSA. The V gene lost 4 bases and the J gene lost 4 bases, with 11 bases spanning the gap. There are 14 residues in the CDR3. CDR3 protein: CASSYRAPGNTIYF. CDR3 bases: TGTGCCAGCAGCTATCGAGCCCCAGGAAACACCATATATTTT. The whole variable domain, filled in from reference TRBV7-2 and TRBJ1-3, reads GAGVSQSPSNKVTEKGKDVELRCDPISGHTALYWYRQSLGQGLEFLIYFQGNSAPDKSGLPSDRFSAERTGGSVSTLTIQRTQQEDSAVYLCASSYRAPGNTIYFGEGSWLTVV.

The chain recombines TRBV7-3 with TRBJ1-5; D gene unclear. CDR1 is SGHTA, CDR2 FQGTGA, per germline. With 0 bases removed from V and 5 bases from J, the gap between germline ends came to 5 bases. The CDR3 totals 13 residues. CDR3 region: CASSLTADQPQHF. The DNA for the CDR3 is TGTGCCAGCAGCTTAACAGCCGATCAGCCCCAGCATTTT.

V usage is TRBV2 and J usage is TRBJ1-4, with a weak D call TRBD1 (6 bases). This CDR3 comprises 15 residues. Germline V lookup: CDR1 SNHLY, CDR2 FYNNEI. V was pared by 5 bases and J by 1 base, with 11 bases between. The CDR3 here is CASSSSTGTNEKLFF. CDR3 in DNA: TGTGCCAGCAGTTCCTCGACAGGAACTAATGAAAAACTGTTTTTT.

The V call is TRBV28, the J call TRBJ2-3; 7 bases agree with TRBD1. Per the germline V gene, CDR1 is MDHEN and CDR2 is SYDVKM. J lost 2 bases, V lost 3 bases, and 2 bases had no gene match. The CDR3 consists of 14 residues. DNA of the CDR3: TGTGCCAGCAGTTTGGACAGGTACACAGATACGCAGTATTTT. Amino acids: CASSLDRYTDTQYF.

The chain links TRBV12-3 or TRBV12-4 to TRBJ1-1; no definite D call. This CDR3 is 11 amino acids long. The V gene lost 8 bases and the J gene lost 4 bases, with 8 bases spanning the gap. As DNA, the CDR3 is TGTGCCAGCGGGAGGGTCACTGAAGCTTTCTTT. Translating it yields CASGRVTEAFF.

The V gene is TRBV6-6, the J gene TRBJ1-1; maybe TRBD1 (5 bases). Looked up from germline, CDR1 is MNHNY and CDR2 is SVGAGI (reference sequence). There are 14 residues in the CDR3. The V end lost 8 bases, the J end lost 3 bases, and 16 bases lay between the germline ends. This CDR3 reads CASGGLGGDTEAFF. The CDR3 coding sequence is TGTGCCAGCGGCGGACTCGGGGGAGACACTGAAGCTTTCTTT.

The chain joins TRBV24-1 to TRBJ2-7, with 8 bases aligning to TRBD1. J lost 6 bases, V lost 3 bases, and 9 bases had no gene match. This CDR3 spans 15 amino acids. The germline V gene has CDR1 KGHDR and CDR2 SFDVKD. In nucleotides, the CDR3 is TGTGCCACCAGTGATACCGGGACAGGATTAGGCGAGCAGTACTTC. Translation: CATSDTGTGLGEQYF.

V usage is TRBV2 and J usage is TRBJ2-1; D not resolved. The CDR3 sequence is 13 residues long. CDR1 and CDR2 from the germline V gene are SNHLY and FYNNEI. The V end lost 6 bases, the J end lost 10 bases, and 16 bases lay between the germline ends. The CDR3 loop reads CASRPTPYLEQFF. The DNA of the CDR3 is TGTGCCAGCAGGCCCACCCCTTATCTAGAGCAGTTCTTC.

The rearrangement joins TRBV2 to TRBJ1-4; D uncertain. CDR1 and CDR2 (germline): SNHLY, FYNNEI. CDR3 length equals 15 residues. With 4 bases removed from V and 3 bases from J, the gap between germline ends came to 12 bases. The CDR3 sequence: CASSVEGSPNEKLFF. The CDR3 DNA reads as TGTGCCAGCAGTGTGGAGGGCTCTCCTAATGAAAAACTGTTTTTT.

V and J are TRBV6-6 and TRBJ1-2; a weak D match, TRBD1 (5 bases). V lost 9 bases and J lost 2, with 19 bases in between. The CDR3 has 15 residues. Germline-derived CDR1 and CDR2 are MNHNY and SVGAGI (reference sequence). The CDR3 protein is CASSRRGFQNYGYTF. CDR3 DNA: TGTGCCAGTTCGAGGAGGGGATTCCAAAACTATGGCTACACCTTC.

A few counts support this clone. V usage is TRBV6-5 and J usage is TRBJ1-6; unclear D gene. This CDR3 is built from 13 residues. V lost 8 bases and J 12 bases, leaving 17 bases between the germline ends. Germline V gene lookup returns CDR1 MNHEY and CDR2 SVGAGI. Here the CDR3 reads CASSAVPSRPLHF. DNA of the CDR3: TGTGCCAGCTCTGCGGTGCCCTCCCGACCCCTCCACTTT.

The rearrangement links TRBV15 to TRBJ1-5; D unresolved. The CDR3 has 16 amino acids. In germline, CDR1 is LNHNV, CDR2 YYDKDF (reference sequence). The ends were cut back, 1 base at V and 4 bases at J, with 14 bases in the middle. The CDR3 loop is CATSRVGQLWNQPQHF. CDR3 sequence (DNA): TGTGCCACCAGCAGAGTTGGGCAGCTTTGGAATCAGCCCCAGCATTTT. Complete variable domain (other parts from reference TRBV15 and TRBJ1-5): DAMVIQNPRYQVTQFGKPVTLSCSQTLNHNVMYWYQQKSSQAPKLLFHYYDKDFNNEADTPDNFQSRRPNTSFCFLDIRSPGLGDTAMYLCATSRVGQLWNQPQHFGDGTRLSIL.

This clone has only one observation. J is TRBJ1-2 and V is TRBV7-2; D ambiguous. The CDR3 is 15 amino acids. Germline V gene lookup returns CDR1 SGHTA and CDR2 FQGNSA. Trimming removed 4 bases at V and 4 bases at J, with 16 bases between. CDR3 sequence reads: CASSSRREQLYGYTF. The CDR3 coding sequence is TGTGCCAGCAGCTCCCGGCGGGAGCAGCTCTATGGCTACACCTTC.

The J gene is TRBJ2-2, the V gene TRBV7-2; perhaps TRBD2 as D (6 bases). V lost 6 bases and J 7 bases, leaving 6 bases between the germline ends. Germline-derived CDR1 and CDR2 are SGHTA and FQGNSA. The CDR3 is 11 residues long. CDR3 loop: CASRGGGELFF. In DNA form, the CDR3 reads TGTGCCAGCAGGGGGGGCGGGGAGCTGTTTTTT.

CDR3 in amino acids: CASSVAGTAQETQYF. CDR3 sequence (DNA): TGTGCCAGCAGCGTAGCTGGTACAGCCCAAGAGACCCAGTACTTC. This chain connects TRBV9 to TRBJ2-5, with D unresolved. Germline V gene lookup returns CDR1 SGDLS and CDR2 YYNGEE. V was pared by 0 bases and J by 1 base, with 10 bases between. The CDR3 consists of 15 residues.

The V and J genes are TRBV9 and TRBJ2-3; D gene uncertain. This CDR3 is built from 15 residues. Trimming shortened V by 0 bases and J by 0 bases, and 8 bases separated the two germline ends. Germline V gene data show CDR1 as SGDLS and CDR2 as YYNGEE. CDR3 in DNA: TGTGCCAGCAGCGTAGCTCCTAAAAGCACAGATACGCAGTATTTT. Encoded protein: CASSVAPKSTDTQYF.

Only a few counts were recorded for this clone. This sequence joins TRBV18 and TRBJ2-7, with 9 nucleotides matching TRBD1. CDR1 KGHSH and CDR2 LQKENI come from the germline V gene. V lost 1 base to trimming and J lost 4 bases; unmatched junction nucleotides: 5. The CDR3 is 15 residues long. CDR3 in amino acids: CASSPRTGGGYEQYF. In DNA, the CDR3 is TGTGCCAGCTCACCACGTACAGGGGGCGGATACGAGCAGTACTTC.

About this clone itself: At one of its ends the junction is not consistent with the germline gene, which may arise from a read error. This sequence joins TRBV19 and TRBJ1-4; tentatively, D is TRBD1 (6 bases). Germline loops: CDR1 LNHDA, CDR2 SQIVND (reference sequence). This CDR3 region has 17 residues. The CDR3 protein is CASKGVRSGTTNEKLFF. The CDR3 region has the DNA TGTGCCAGTAAGGGCGTTAGGTCCGGGACAACGAATGAAAAACTGTTTTTT.

The chain employs TRBV7-8 and TRBJ2-2; D is unresolved. CDR3 size: 12 residues. V was cut by 1 base and J by 7 bases, with 4 bases left in between. The germline V gene encodes CDR1 SGHVS and CDR2 FQNEAQ. CDR3 protein: CASSLGHGELFF. CDR3 in DNA: TGTGCCAGCAGCTTAGGTCACGGGGAGCTGTTTTTT.